Listed below are T cell receptor beta chains from one sample, sequenced in a study of T cell repertoires in cytomegalovirus infection. MiXCR, applied by TCRdb to the reads, yields one record per CDR3 protein. This sample has some 300,000 distinct CDR3 sequences, with roughly 9.3% found just once. Specimen: PBMCs. Receptors originate from a human donor in good health (CMV status not recorded). Some clones in this sample may be carry-over from other donors' samples. Each CDR3 is given with its conserved first and last residue. Fields, in order: D gene, clone size, V gene, J gene, CDR3 protein, CDR3 DNA. D genes are given only for firm matches. Expanded clones get a size class; other rows say once, few or many, or leave the size out.

>NA|NA|TRBV20-1|TRBJ2-1
CSARDQAGGRYNEQFF
TGCAGTGCTAGAGATCAAGCCGGGGGGCGGTACAATGAGCAGTTCTTC
>TRBD1|many|TRBV7-2|TRBJ2-1
CASSLKQGASYQGAYNEQFF
TGTGCCAGCAGCTTAAAACAGGGGGCGAGCTACCAGGGGGCTTACAATGAGCAGTTCTTC
>NA|many|TRBV7-2|TRBJ1-5
CASSPGTNQPQHF
TGTGCCAGCAGCCCGGGGACCAATCAGCCCCAGCATTTT
>TRBD1|few|TRBV7-9|TRBJ2-7
CASSDRDRGHYEQYF
TGTGCCAGCAGTGACCGGGACAGGGGGCACTACGAGCAGTACTTC
>TRBD1|many|TRBV7-2|TRBJ1-5
CASSWDGQANQPQHF
TGTGCCAGCAGCTGGGACGGACAGGCCAATCAGCCCCAGCATTTT
>TRBD1|many|TRBV6-1|TRBJ1-5
CASSSQGVSQPQHF
TGTGCCAGCAGTTCGCAGGGGGTTAGTCAGCCCCAGCATTTT
>NA|many|TRBV11-2|TRBJ2-5
CASSLDRQETQYF
TGTGCCAGCAGCTTAGATCGGCAAGAGACCCAGTACTTC
>NA|NA|TRBV28|TRBJ2-1
CASRLYNQQFF
TGTGCCAGCCGACTCTACAATCAGCAGTTCTTC
>NA|many|TRBV18|TRBJ2-7
CASSPPVTDEQYF
TGTGCCAGCTCACCGCCCGTCACCGACGAGCAGTACTTC
>NA|many|TRBV10-3|TRBJ1-1
CAIRGPNTEAFF
TGTGCCATCAGGGGACCGAACACTGAAGCTTTCTTT
>TRBD2|many|TRBV10-3|TRBJ2-7
CAIRGGDVSYEQYF
TGTGCCATCAGGGGGGGGGACGTATCCTACGAGCAGTACTTC
>NA|NA|TRBV5-4|TRBJ1-1
CASSYEQGNTEAFF
TGTGCCAGCAGCTATGAACAGGGAAACACTGAAGCTTTCTTT
>NA|many|TRBV7-9|TRBJ1-6
CASSLVGGNGSPLHF
TGTGCCAGCAGCTTAGTAGGAGGGAATGGATCACCCCTCCACTTT
>TRBD1|many|TRBV20-1|TRBJ1-1
CSARTGGTNTEAFF
TGCAGTGCGCGGACAGGGGGGACGAACACTGAAGCTTTCTTT
>NA|NA|TRBV12-3/TRBV12-4|TRBJ2-7
CASTTAYEQYF
TGTGCCAGCACCACCGCGTACGAGCAGTACTTC
>TRBD1|many|TRBV7-2|TRBJ1-1
CASSSIQGARTEAFF
TGTGCCAGCAGCTCCATACAGGGGGCGAGGACTGAAGCTTTCTTT
>TRBD1|many|TRBV7-9|TRBJ2-1
CASTRGEQFF
TGTGCCAGCACCAGGGGGGAGCAGTTCTTC
>NA|many|TRBV6-1|TRBJ1-2
CASSEAWGVGYTF
TGTGCCAGCAGTGAAGCGTGGGGGGTTGGCTACACCTTC
>NA|few|TRBV12-3/TRBV12-4|TRBJ2-1
CASSIVQSSYNEQFF
TGTGCCAGCAGTATTGTACAAAGTTCCTACAATGAGCAGTTCTTC
>NA|many|TRBV28|TRBJ1-5
CASSSDGYSNQPQHF
TGTGCCAGCAGTTCAGACGGATATAGCAATCAGCCCCAGCATTTT
>NA|many|TRBV20-1|TRBJ2-5
CSAPELQGLETQYF
TGCAGTGCCCCAGAGTTACAGGGATTAGAGACCCAGTACTTC
>NA|many|TRBV3-1|TRBJ2-3
CASSEAFGDTQYF
TGTGCCAGCAGCGAGGCGTTCGGAGATACGCAGTATTTT
>NA|many|TRBV12-3/TRBV12-4|TRBJ2-1
CASSLGAHSGNEQFF
TGTGCCAGCAGTTTAGGGGCACATTCGGGGAATGAGCAGTTCTTC
>NA|NA|TRBV12-3/TRBV12-4|TRBJ2-1
CASFLWGGEQFF
TGTGCCAGTTTCCTTTGGGGTGGTGAGCAGTTCTTC
>NA|many|TRBV7-6|TRBJ1-1
CASSPGVTEAFF
TGTGCCAGCAGCCCCGGGGTCACTGAAGCTTTCTTT
>NA|many|TRBV5-6|TRBJ2-1
CASSYVSGDNEQFF
TGTGCCAGCAGCTACGTCAGCGGAGACAATGAGCAGTTCTTC
>TRBD1|NA|TRBV12-3/TRBV12-4|TRBJ1-3
CASRSLDRENTIYF
TGTGCCAGCAGGAGCTTGGACAGGGAGAACACCATATATTTT
>NA|many|TRBV27|TRBJ2-1
CASSFSHYNEQFF
TGTGCCAGCAGTTTTTCTCACTACAATGAGCAGTTCTTC
>NA|NA|TRBV28|TRBJ2-1
CASSLRGAYSYNEQFF
TGTGCCAGCAGTTTAAGGGGGGCCTACTCCTACAATGAGCAGTTCTTC
>TRBD1|few|TRBV5-6|TRBJ1-5
CASSTGTVSNQPQHF
TGTGCCAGCAGCACGGGGACAGTTTCCAATCAGCCCCAGCATTTT
>NA|many|TRBV4-1|TRBJ2-5
CASSQFPSYQETQYF
TGCGCCAGCAGCCAGTTCCCATCGTACCAAGAGACCCAGTACTTC
>TRBD2|many|TRBV12-3/TRBV12-4|TRBJ2-6
CASRARGGSTAGANVLTF
TGTGCCAGCAGGGCCCGGGGGGGATCTACAGCTGGGGCCAACGTCCTGACTTTC
>NA|many|TRBV6-5|TRBJ2-3
CASSYLQRGDTDTQYF
TGTGCCAGCAGTTACCTCCAGAGGGGAGACACAGATACGCAGTATTTT
>NA|many|TRBV25-1|TRBJ2-7
CASSGTFRGSYEQYF
TGTGCCAGCAGTGGAACCTTCCGGGGTTCCTACGAGCAGTACTTC
>TRBD1|NA|TRBV20-1|TRBJ2-2
CSARDRDYTGELFF
TGCAGTGCTAGGGACAGGGATTACACCGGGGAGCTGTTTTTT
>TRBD2|many|TRBV5-5|TRBJ2-5
CASSLGVAGAETQYF
TGTGCCAGCAGCTTGGGGGTAGCGGGGGCAGAGACCCAGTACTTC
>TRBD1|few|TRBV19|TRBJ2-1
CACAPGTEYRSSYNEQFF
TGTGCCTGCGCGCCCGGGACAGAATACAGGAGCTCCTACAATGAGCAGTTCTTC
>NA|many|TRBV7-8|TRBJ1-5
CASSLIRDQPQHF
TGTGCCAGCAGCTTAATTCGAGATCAGCCCCAGCATTTT
>NA|many|TRBV15|TRBJ2-1
CAAGSLRYNEQFF
TGTGCCGCCGGCAGTTTACGGTACAATGAGCAGTTCTTC
>NA|many|TRBV4-2|TRBJ1-5
CASSQDGNSNQPQHF
TGTGCCAGCAGCCAAGATGGAAATAGCAATCAGCCCCAGCATTTT
>NA|many|TRBV18|TRBJ2-3
CASSPPGTGKQYF
TGTGCCAGCTCACCACCGGGTACAGGAAAGCAGTATTTT
>NA|many|TRBV7-2|TRBJ1-5
CASSLALQGNQPQHF
TGTGCCAGCAGCTTAGCTCTTCAAGGAAATCAGCCCCAGCATTTT
>TRBD1|few|TRBV29-1|TRBJ2-2
CSVEAVDRDPTGELFF
TGCAGCGTTGAAGCCGTTGACAGGGACCCCACCGGGGAGCTGTTTTTT
>NA|many|TRBV7-2|TRBJ1-4
CASSAPGKLFF
TGTGCCAGCAGCGCACCGGGAAAACTGTTTTTT
>NA|many|TRBV29-1|TRBJ2-2
CSVEDRGLSNTGELFF
TGCAGCGTTGAAGACCGCGGGTTATCGAACACCGGGGAGCTGTTTTTT